The clone carrying this TCR beta chain was counted ten times or more. Antigen unknown. This record belongs to a study of T-cell reconstitution after alpha-beta-depleted transplantation in children. This CDR3 contains 11 residues. Trimming removed 8 bases from V and 13 bases from J; junction bases left unmatched: 7. In germline, CDR1 is MNHEY, CDR2 SVGAGI. Study results and limitations: A year had passed since transplant, and T-cell counts and diversity by then came mostly from newly produced T cells.

This sample's TCRbeta library carried unique molecular identifier barcodes. TCRdb independently ran MiXCR on the PCR reads; one entry per CDR3 protein. Of about 260,000 distinct CDR3 sequences in the sample, about 9.9% were seen once. The source material was peripheral blood, sampled 180 days after TCRalphabeta/CD19-depleted stem cell transplant. The J gene is TRBJ2-1, the V gene TRBV6-5; 8 positions agree with TRBD1. This sequence originates from a male patient aged 2 to 10 who had a stem cell transplant for chronic granulomatous disease, so the T cells may come from the graft donor. Here the CDR3 reads CASSGGRVQFF. CDR3 bases: TGTGCCAGCTCAGGGGGCAGGGTCCAGTTCTTC.